This TCR beta chain was sequenced for a study of identical twins. Template switching added a universal primer site; cDNA carried unique molecular identifiers. TCRdb reanalysed the 5' RACE reads using MiXCR and keeps one entry per CDR3 protein. Among under 250,000 distinct CDR3 sequences listed, around 8.1% were seen once. Notes on the study in general: Potential partial confounding of zero-insertion analyses by invariant MAIT and iNKT cells was noted. Reduced insertions were recorded for abundant cord blood beta clonotypes, with no such pattern in memory repertoires.

Comments on this clonotype: The antigen remains undetermined.

The same data also went into a second study, on yellow fever vaccine responses in identical twins.

Sequencing was performed on memory (CD45RO+) T cells sorted from blood. The origin of this receptor is a woman aged 18-29 years in good health.

CDR3 protein: CSARAGNTDTQYF. The DNA of the CDR3 is TGCAGTGCTAGGGCGGGGAACACAGATACGCAGTATTTT. This chain links TRBV20-1 with TRBJ2-3, with D tentatively TRBD2 (6 bases). The CDR3 extends over 13 amino acids. Germline CDR1 and CDR2: DFQATT and SNEGSKA (reference sequence). Trimming took off 3 bases at V and 2 bases at J, with 9 bases between the two ends.